This T cell receptor beta chain was captured by sequencing in a study of long-term antiretroviral therapy in people with HIV. The CDR3 runs 15 residues. CDR1 and CDR2 (germline): SGHRS, YFSETQ. Deletions cut 0 bases from V and 4 bases from J, with 13 bases between. The assay used was immunoSEQ (version v3.0), run at survey level. Profiled with immunoSEQ multiplex PCR; TCRdb holds only in-frame clones, not every one. The data show 35,000 to 45,000 clones, 86% seen once. General observations from the study: Against controls, HIV repertoires showed narrower ranges of CDR3 length.

About this clone: The target antigen is unknown.

The V gene is TRBV5-1, the J gene TRBJ1-2; D is unresolved. This sample comprised unsorted PBMCs, obtained just before starting antiretroviral therapy. This receptor was obtained from a woman aged 18-29 years with HIV. The CDR3 DNA sequence: TGCGCCAGCAGCTTGGGGGAATTCAACGCCTATGGCTACACCTTC. Protein sequence: CASSLGEFNAYGYTF.